This T cell receptor (beta chain) emerged from a study of blood T cells in healthy people across ages. Study summary: Template switching captured about one barcoded beta molecule per two T cells.

This clonotype has a handful of counts. The CDR3 contains 12 residues. Germline V gene data show CDR1 as LGHDT and CDR2 as YNNKEL (reference sequence). V was cut by 6 bases and J by 6 bases, with 10 bases left in between. The second PCR ran roughly 7 to 12 cycles with a sample-barcoded 5' primer and J-beta primers. Each cDNA was tagged by a template-switch adaptor containing 12 random nucleotides. One entry per CDR3 protein, called by TCRdb with MiXCR from the 5' RACE reads. The table includes some 550,000 distinct CDR3 sequences, around 48% detected once. The V and J genes are TRBV3-1 and TRBJ2-3; a possible D gene is TRBD2 (6 bases). The sequencing sample was made of blood. The TCR comes from an elderly man in good health. CDR3 coding DNA: TGTGCCAGCAGTCAACTAGCTGATACGCAGTATTTT. It yields the protein CASSQLADTQYF.